This entry lists 31 T cell receptor beta chains sequenced from one sample in a study of blood T cell repertoires in COVID-19. Measured with immunoSEQ multiplex PCR; TCRdb has only the in-frame clones, and not every one. The sample yields a few hundred thousand clones, around 86% seen once. Source material: peripheral blood. The receptors here all came from a man younger than 30 with active or convalescent COVID-19.

CDR3 residues: CASSSQSPNEKLFF. For the CDR3, the DNA is TGCGCCAGCAGCTCCCAGTCGCCCAACGAAAAACTGTTTTTT. This chain connects TRBV5-1 to TRBJ1-4; D call uncertain. Trimming removed 3 bases from V and 8 bases from J, with 14 bases in between. Germline CDR1 reads SGHRS; CDR2 reads YFSETQ. This CDR3 spans 14 amino acids.

This clone was recorded only once. The V call is TRBV7-3, the J call TRBJ2-3, with TRBD2 matching over 8 bases. Germline values: CDR1 SGHTA, CDR2 FQGTGA. Germline trimming cut 5 bases from V and 1 base from J; bases unmatched to any gene: 5. This CDR3 has 15 amino acids. CDR3 loop: CASSPAGAGTDTQYF. In DNA form, the CDR3 reads TGTGCCAGCAGCCCAGCGGGAGCGGGCACAGATACGCAGTATTTT.

The chain joins TRBV6-6 to TRBJ1-6; 8 bases are a match to TRBD1. This CDR3 is 15 amino acids long. Germline loops: CDR1 MNHNY, CDR2 SVGAGI (reference sequence). Unmatched junction bases numbered 12, after V lost 6 bases and J lost 11 bases. CDR3 coding DNA: TGTGCCAGCAGCGTAGGCGACAGGGGTGGAGCACCCCTCCACTTT. It encodes CASSVGDRGGAPLHF.

This clone came up once. This chain links TRBV19 with TRBJ1-5, with TRBD1 matching 8 bases. CDR1 and CDR2 from the germline V gene are LNHDA and SQIVND (reference sequence). The CDR3 consists of 14 residues. V was pared by 4 bases and J by 6 bases, with 5 bases of the junction left unmatched. The CDR3 loop is CASSRGTGGQPQHF. The CDR3 coding sequence is TGTGCCAGTAGTAGGGGAACAGGGGGTCAGCCCCAGCATTTT.

The chain uses TRBV10-2 and TRBJ2-1; tentative D call: TRBD2 (5 bases). The CDR3 length is 17 residues. Germline-derived CDR1 and CDR2 are WSHSY and SAAADI. V was shortened by 6 bases and J by 8 bases, with 26 bases between the two germline ends. The CDR3 sequence is CASSGVNIWSVKDEQFF. The DNA of the CDR3 is TGCGCCAGCAGCGGGGTAAACATCTGGTCCGTAAAGGATGAGCAGTTCTTC.

The J gene is TRBJ2-1, the V gene TRBV5-1, with a weak D call TRBD1 (6 bases). Trimming shortened V by 4 bases and J by 2 bases, and 13 bases separated the two germline ends. This CDR3 spans 15 amino acids. Germline values: CDR1 SGHRS, CDR2 YFSETQ. CDR3 in DNA: TGCGCCAGCAGCCCAGGGGACCGGACCTACAATGAGCAGTTCTTC. It yields the protein CASSPGDRTYNEQFF.

The chain employs TRBV10-1 and TRBJ1-4; tentative D call: TRBD1 (5 bases). Germline V gene sequence: CDR1 WNHNN, CDR2 SYGVQD (reference sequence). The CDR3 contains 13 residues. V lost 3 bases, J lost 8 bases, and 10 bases lay in between. The CDR3 nucleotides read TGCGCCAGCAGTGACAGGGTTAACGAAAAACTGTTTTTT. This codes for CASSDRVNEKLFF.

The chain links TRBV4-1 to TRBJ2-1; maybe TRBD2 (5 bases). Per the germline V gene, CDR1 is MGHRA and CDR2 is YSYEKL. This CDR3 has 12 amino acids. The ends were cut back, 3 bases at V and 15 bases at J, with 15 bases in the middle. CDR3 coding DNA: TGCGCCAGCAGCCATAGCGCACGAGTGCGGTTCTTC. It codes for CASSHSARVRFF.

The rearrangement links TRBV10-3 to TRBJ1-2; D is uncertain. This CDR3 is built from 13 residues. CDR1 and CDR2 (germline): ENHRY, SYGVKD. The ends were cut back, 8 bases at V and 0 bases at J, with 10 bases in the middle. The CDR3 coding sequence is TGTGCCATCGGCCCGGGTTCTAACTATGGCTACACCTTC. As protein: CAIGPGSNYGYTF.

The rearrangement joins TRBV4-1 to TRBJ1-1; D may be TRBD1 (6 bases). The CDR3 has 14 residues. Germline V lookup: CDR1 MGHRA, CDR2 YSYEKL. V lost 3 bases and J 5 bases, leaving 13 bases between the germline ends. The CDR3 region is CASSQWTDGTEAFF. CDR3 sequence (DNA): TGCGCCAGCAGCCAGTGGACAGACGGGACTGAAGCTTTCTTT.

This clone turned up a few times. The chain combines TRBV6-5 with TRBJ2-5; TRBD2 agrees at 13 bases. Germline lookup yields CDR1 MNHEY and CDR2 SVGAGI. The CDR3 spans 15 residues. V lost 6 bases and J lost 4; bases outside the gene matches: 5. CDR3 sequence: CASRGLAGEVETQYF. The CDR3 bases are TGTGCCAGCAGAGGACTAGCGGGGGAGGTAGAGACCCAGTACTTC.

The chain uses TRBV5-6 and TRBJ2-3; D might be TRBD1 (5 bases). Trimming removed 0 bases at V and 6 bases at J, with 11 bases between. The germline CDR1 and CDR2 sequences are SGHDT and YYEEEE. This CDR3 comprises 14 residues. The CDR3 nucleotides are TGTGCCAGCAGCTTGGTGGGGCTATTGGATACGCAGTATTTT. It translates to CASSLVGLLDTQYF.

The rearrangement links TRBV10-2 to TRBJ1-5, with D possibly being TRBD1 (5 bases). This CDR3 contains 17 residues. V shed 0 bases and J shed 5 bases, with 17 bases lying between them. Germline CDR1 WSHSY, CDR2 SAAADI. In DNA form, the CDR3 reads TGCGCCAGCAGTGAGTCGGGGCCACACTCCAGTCATCAGCCCCAGCATTTT. As protein: CASSESGPHSSHQPQHF.

The chain carries TRBV5-1 and TRBJ2-1; TRBD2 matches 11 bases. Germline CDR1 is SGHRS and CDR2 is YFSETQ. After removal of 3 bases from V and 0 bases from J, the junction contained 8 bases not matched to a gene. The CDR3 is made up of 18 amino acids. For the CDR3, the DNA is TGCGCCAGCAGCTCCTCAACTAGCGGGAGTTTCTCCTACAATGAGCAGTTCTTC. Protein: CASSSSTSGSFSYNEQFF. Full variable domain (outside the CDR3, taken from reference TRBV5-1 and TRBJ2-1): KAGVTQTPRYLIKTRGQQVTLSCSPISGHRSVSWYQQTPGQGLQFLFEYFSETQRNKGNFPGRFSGRQFSNSRSEMNVSTLELGDSALYLCASSSSTSGSFSYNEQFFGPGTRLTVL.

This clone has a handful of counts. This chain joins TRBV10-2 and TRBJ2-7, with no clear D. The germline V and J ends were trimmed by 4 bases and 2 bases, with 12 bases remaining between them. This CDR3 is built from 14 residues. CDR1 and CDR2 (germline): WSHSY, SAAADI. The CDR3, as DNA: TGCGCCAGCAGTGCGGTAGCAGAGGCCTACGAGCAGTACTTC. It is translated as CASSAVAEAYEQYF.

This chain connects TRBV2 to TRBJ2-2; D is possibly TRBD1 or TRBD2 (7 bases each). The CDR3 sequence is 13 residues long. Trimming shortened V by 10 bases and J by 7 bases, and 16 bases separated the two germline ends. Looked up from germline, CDR1 is SNHLY and CDR2 is FYNNEI. CDR3 sequence: CATRGGSDGELFF. CDR3 nucleotides: TGTGCCACCAGGGGGGGTTCCGACGGGGAGCTGTTTTTT.

The chain joins TRBV9 to TRBJ1-2; D gene ambiguous. The CDR3 consists of 14 residues. V was pared by 0 bases and J by 5 bases, with 11 bases between. The germline V gene has CDR1 SGDLS and CDR2 YYNGEE. CDR3 sequence (DNA): TGTGCCAGCAGCGTAGATTCGGGGAGGTATGGCTACACCTTC. Its protein product is CASSVDSGRYGYTF.

The V gene is TRBV9, the J gene TRBJ2-1, with D tentatively TRBD2 (5 bases). Trimming removed 0 bases from V and 10 bases from J, with 17 bases in between. This CDR3 comprises 15 residues. CDR1 is SGDLS and CDR2 is YYNGEE in the germline V gene. The CDR3 protein is CASSVVVSGSGEQFF. The CDR3 bases are TGTGCCAGCAGCGTAGTCGTTTCGGGGTCGGGGGAGCAGTTCTTC.

CDR3 coding DNA: TGTGCCAGTAGGAGGGCGGGGGCCCACGAGCAGTACTTC. Its protein is CASRRAGAHEQYF. The chain combines TRBV19 with TRBJ2-7; D is perhaps TRBD2 (7 bases). The CDR3 contains 13 residues. CDR1 LNHDA and CDR2 SQIVND come from the germline V gene (reference sequence). Trimming pared 6 bases from V and 5 bases from J, leaving 14 bases between.

The chain has TRBV4-3 and TRBJ2-1, with 9 bases aligning to TRBD1. The CDR3 runs to 17 residues. Germline V lookup: CDR1 LGHNA, CDR2 YSLEER. Trimming took 1 base from V and 5 from J; bases not matched to a gene: 9. CDR3 region: CASSQVWGTGWNNEQFF. As DNA, the CDR3 is TGCGCCAGCAGCCAAGTTTGGGGGACAGGGTGGAACAATGAGCAGTTCTTC.

The rearrangement uses TRBV4-3 and TRBJ2-7; TRBD2 matches 7 bases. The CDR3 is 16 amino acids. Germline trimming cut 0 bases from V and 2 bases from J; bases unmatched to any gene: 7. In germline, CDR1 is LGHNA, CDR2 YSLEER. This CDR3 is CASSQDSTSVTYEQYF. The CDR3 nucleotides are TGCGCCAGCAGCCAAGATTCCACTAGCGTCACCTACGAGCAGTACTTC.

The chain joins TRBV2 to TRBJ2-1; D ambiguous. The germline V and J ends were trimmed by 3 bases and 8 bases, with 14 bases remaining between them. This CDR3 region has 14 residues. CDR1 is SNHLY, CDR2 FYNNEI, per germline. As DNA, the CDR3 is TGTGCCAGCAGTGAGCGAGGTTTACTCTATGAGCAGTTCTTC. It translates to CASSERGLLYEQFF.

This clone came up once. This rearrangement joins TRBV5-4 to TRBJ2-1; 8 bases are shared with TRBD2. V lost 3 bases to trimming and J lost 8 bases; unmatched junction nucleotides: 10. The CDR3 runs to 15 residues. Germline loops: CDR1 SGHNT, CDR2 YYREEE (reference sequence). CDR3 sequence reads: CASSSGTRVIDEQFF. The DNA of the CDR3 is TGTGCCAGCAGCTCCGGGACTAGAGTCATCGATGAGCAGTTCTTC.

This rearrangement joins TRBV5-1 to TRBJ2-2; D is uncertain. The CDR3 sequence is 14 residues long. V was shortened by 6 bases and J by 3 bases, with 12 bases between the two germline ends. CDR1 SGHRS and CDR2 YFSETQ come from the germline V gene. The CDR3 spells CASNSDTYTGELFF. As DNA, the CDR3 is TGCGCCAGCAATAGTGACACCTACACCGGGGAGCTGTTTTTT.

This clone was detected only once. This CDR3 is also generated by other DNA sequences in the sample. The chain uses TRBV18 and TRBJ1-1; D is unresolved. The ends were cut back, 6 bases at V and 0 bases at J, with 8 bases in the middle. The CDR3 runs to 13 residues. Germline V gene lookup returns CDR1 KGHSH and CDR2 LQKENI. CDR3 region: CASSTGVNTEAFF. In nucleotides, the CDR3 is TGTGCCAGCTCCACCGGGGTGAACACTGAAGCTTTCTTT.

The V call is TRBV11-2, the J call TRBJ2-1; 15 bases are shared with TRBD2. Looked up from germline, CDR1 is SGHAT and CDR2 is FQNNGV. V was clipped by 3 bases and J by 9 bases; unmatched bases: 9. CDR3 length: 17 amino acids. The CDR3 DNA reads TGTGCCAGCAGCTTCTGGACTAGCGGGAGGGCCCGGGCTGAGCAGTTCTTC. It encodes CASSFWTSGRARAEQFF.

The V gene is TRBV28, the J gene TRBJ1-5; no clear D. Per germline, CDR1 MDHEN and CDR2 SYDVKM. The V end lost 5 bases, the J end lost 3 bases, and 11 bases lay between the germline ends. This CDR3 is 14 amino acids long. The CDR3: CASSPGLFNQPQHF. The CDR3, as DNA: TGTGCCAGCAGTCCCGGACTTTTCAATCAGCCCCAGCATTTT.

The chain has TRBV11-2 and TRBJ2-2; no clear D gene. Germline CDR1 SGHAT, CDR2 FQNNGV. The CDR3 runs 13 residues. V was pared by 1 base and J by 7 bases, with 7 bases between. The CDR3 protein is CASSLGRGGELFF. The CDR3 DNA reads TGTGCCAGCAGCTTAGGCCGCGGCGGGGAGCTGTTTTTT. Looking up the rest from reference TRBV11-2 and TRBJ2-2 gives the full variable domain: EAGVAQSPRYKIIEKRQSVAFWCNPISGHATLYWYQQILGQGPKLLIQFQNNGVVDDSQLPKDRFSAERLKGVDSTLKIQPAKLEDSAVYLCASSLGRGGELFFGEGSRLTVL.

This clone occurred once. V gene TRBV7-9 combines with J gene TRBJ2-7, with D maybe TRBD2 (7 bases). The germline V gene encodes CDR1 SEHNR and CDR2 FQNEAQ (reference sequence). This CDR3 contains 13 residues. Trimming removed 7 bases at V and 5 bases at J, with 15 bases between. CDR3 in amino acids: CASTVGGADEQYF. The CDR3 DNA is TGTGCCAGCACCGTAGGGGGGGCAGACGAGCAGTACTTC.

This clone was recorded once. The chain combines TRBV2 with TRBJ2-2; 10 bases agree with TRBD2. The J segment lost 3 bases and the V segment lost 5 bases, leaving 12 bases of the junction unmatched. The CDR3 spans 18 residues. Per the germline V gene, CDR1 is SNHLY and CDR2 is FYNNEI. Written as DNA, the CDR3 is TGTGCCAGCAGTTCCAAAGATCTAGCGGGGGTTGACACCGGGGAGCTGTTTTTT. Protein: CASSSKDLAGVDTGELFF.

In this sample, this clone turned up a few times. The V and J genes are TRBV19 and TRBJ2-6; D possibly corresponds to TRBD2 (6 bases). From germline, CDR1 is LNHDA and CDR2 SQIVND (reference sequence). V lost 7 bases to trimming and J lost 4 bases, with 17 bases between them. The CDR3 is 16 amino acids. CDR3 amino acids: CASTPRGSPGANVLTF. DNA for the CDR3: TGTGCCAGTACCCCACGGGGGTCCCCCGGGGCCAACGTCCTGACTTTC.